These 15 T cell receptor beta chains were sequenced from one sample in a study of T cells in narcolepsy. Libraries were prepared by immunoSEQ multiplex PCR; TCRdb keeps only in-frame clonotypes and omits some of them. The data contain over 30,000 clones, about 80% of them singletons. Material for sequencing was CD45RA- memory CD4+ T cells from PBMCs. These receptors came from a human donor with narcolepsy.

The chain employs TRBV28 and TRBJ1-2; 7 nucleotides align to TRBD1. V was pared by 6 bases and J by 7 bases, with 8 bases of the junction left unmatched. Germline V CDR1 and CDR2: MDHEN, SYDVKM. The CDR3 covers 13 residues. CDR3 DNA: TGTGCCAGCAGAACGACAGGGATTTTTGGCTACACCTTC. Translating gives CASRTTGIFGYTF.

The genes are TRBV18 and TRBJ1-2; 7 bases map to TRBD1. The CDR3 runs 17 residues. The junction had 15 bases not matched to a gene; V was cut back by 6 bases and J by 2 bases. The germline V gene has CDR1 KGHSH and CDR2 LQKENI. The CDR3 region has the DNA TGTGCCAGCTCTACCGGCAGAAGACAGGGAGCGAACTATGGCTACACCTTC. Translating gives CASSTGRRQGANYGYTF.

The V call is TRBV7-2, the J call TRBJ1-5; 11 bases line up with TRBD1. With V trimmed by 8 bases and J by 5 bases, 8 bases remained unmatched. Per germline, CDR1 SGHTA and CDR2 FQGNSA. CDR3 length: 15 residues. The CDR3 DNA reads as TGTGCCAGCGGCGGACAGGGGGCGCAGGATCAGCCCCAGCATTTT. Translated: CASGGQGAQDQPQHF.

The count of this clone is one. The CDR3 sequence: CAWDDREGEQFF. The CDR3 nucleotides are TGTGCCTGGGATGACAGGGAGGGTGAGCAGTTCTTC. The chain combines TRBV30 with TRBJ2-1; either TRBD1 or TRBD2 may fit D (7 bases each). Germline loops: CDR1 GTSNPN, CDR2 SVGIG (reference sequence). Between the trimmed V and J ends, which lost 5 bases and 9 bases, there was a span of 14 bases. CDR3 length: 12 residues.

For the CDR3, the DNA is TGTGCCAGCAGTCCAGGGTTCGAGGAGACCCAGTACTTC. Its translation is CASSPGFEETQYF. This chain links TRBV27 with TRBJ2-5, with D possibly being TRBD1 (5 bases). This CDR3 contains 13 residues. The V gene's germline CDR1 is MNHEY and CDR2 SMNVEV (reference sequence). V lost 5 bases and J 5 bases, leaving 12 bases between the germline ends.

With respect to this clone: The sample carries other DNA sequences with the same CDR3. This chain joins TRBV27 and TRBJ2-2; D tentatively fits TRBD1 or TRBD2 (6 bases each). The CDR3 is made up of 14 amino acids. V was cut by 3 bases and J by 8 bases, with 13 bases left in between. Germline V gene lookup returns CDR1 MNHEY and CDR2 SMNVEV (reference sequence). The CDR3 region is CASSFTQGTGELFF. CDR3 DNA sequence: TGTGCCAGCAGTTTTACGCAGGGGACTGGGGAGCTGTTTTTT.

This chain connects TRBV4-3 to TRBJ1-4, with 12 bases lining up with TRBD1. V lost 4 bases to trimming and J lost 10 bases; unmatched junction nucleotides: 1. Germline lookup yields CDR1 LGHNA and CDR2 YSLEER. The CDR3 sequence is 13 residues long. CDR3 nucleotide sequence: TGCGCCAGCAGCCGGGACAGGGGGCGAAAACTGTTTTTT. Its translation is CASSRDRGRKLFF.

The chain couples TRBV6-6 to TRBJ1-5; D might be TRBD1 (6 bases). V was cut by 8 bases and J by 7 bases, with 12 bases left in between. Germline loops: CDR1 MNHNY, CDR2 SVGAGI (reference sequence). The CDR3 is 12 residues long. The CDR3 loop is CASEGQSQPQHF. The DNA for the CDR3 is TGTGCCAGCGAGGGACAATCCCAGCCCCAGCATTTT.

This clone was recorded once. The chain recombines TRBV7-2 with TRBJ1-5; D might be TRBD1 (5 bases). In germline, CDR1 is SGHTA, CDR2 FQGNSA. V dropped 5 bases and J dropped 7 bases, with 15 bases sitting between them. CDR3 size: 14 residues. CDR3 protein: CASSQSGGRQPQHF. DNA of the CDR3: TGTGCCAGCAGCCAATCGGGGGGTAGACAGCCCCAGCATTTT.

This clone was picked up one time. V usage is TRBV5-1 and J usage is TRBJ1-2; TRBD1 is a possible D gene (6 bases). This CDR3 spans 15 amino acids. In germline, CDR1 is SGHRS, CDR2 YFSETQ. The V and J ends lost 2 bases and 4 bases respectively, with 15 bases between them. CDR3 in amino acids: CASSFGGGRGYGYTF. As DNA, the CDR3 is TGCGCCAGCAGCTTCGGTGGGGGCAGAGGCTATGGCTACACCTTC.

CDR3 bases: TGTGCCAGTAGTATGGGCCTCAGACAGGGGGCAGATACGCAGTATTTT. Protein product: CASSMGLRQGADTQYF. The chain carries TRBV19 and TRBJ2-3; 9 positions agree with TRBD1. CDR1 and CDR2 from the germline V gene are LNHDA and SQIVND (reference sequence). The CDR3 is made up of 16 amino acids. V lost 3 bases and J lost 4; bases outside the gene matches: 8.

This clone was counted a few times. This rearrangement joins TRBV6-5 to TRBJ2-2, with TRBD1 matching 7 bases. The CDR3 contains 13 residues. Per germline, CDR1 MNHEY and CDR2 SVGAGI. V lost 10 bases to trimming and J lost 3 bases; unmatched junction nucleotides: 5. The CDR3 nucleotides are TGTGCCATCCGGACAGGATACACCGGGGAGCTGTTTTTT. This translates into CAIRTGYTGELFF.

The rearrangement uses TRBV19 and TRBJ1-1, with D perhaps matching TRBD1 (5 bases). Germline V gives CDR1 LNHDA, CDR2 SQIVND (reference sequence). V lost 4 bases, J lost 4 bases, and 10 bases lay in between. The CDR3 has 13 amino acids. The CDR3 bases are TGTGCCAGTAGTACACAGGTCCGCACTGAAGCTTTCTTT. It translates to CASSTQVRTEAFF.

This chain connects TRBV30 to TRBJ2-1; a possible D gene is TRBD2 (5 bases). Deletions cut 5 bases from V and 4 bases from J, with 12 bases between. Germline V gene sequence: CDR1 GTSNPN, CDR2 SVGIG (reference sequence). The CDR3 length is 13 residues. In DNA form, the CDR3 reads TGTGCCTGGGTTCAGCGGCAATACAATGAGCAGTTCTTC. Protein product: CAWVQRQYNEQFF.

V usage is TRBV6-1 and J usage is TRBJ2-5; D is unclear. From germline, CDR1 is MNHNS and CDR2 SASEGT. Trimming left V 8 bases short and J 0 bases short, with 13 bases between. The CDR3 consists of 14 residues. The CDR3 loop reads CASPKADYQETQYF. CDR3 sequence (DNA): TGTGCCAGCCCCAAGGCAGACTACCAAGAGACCCAGTACTTC.